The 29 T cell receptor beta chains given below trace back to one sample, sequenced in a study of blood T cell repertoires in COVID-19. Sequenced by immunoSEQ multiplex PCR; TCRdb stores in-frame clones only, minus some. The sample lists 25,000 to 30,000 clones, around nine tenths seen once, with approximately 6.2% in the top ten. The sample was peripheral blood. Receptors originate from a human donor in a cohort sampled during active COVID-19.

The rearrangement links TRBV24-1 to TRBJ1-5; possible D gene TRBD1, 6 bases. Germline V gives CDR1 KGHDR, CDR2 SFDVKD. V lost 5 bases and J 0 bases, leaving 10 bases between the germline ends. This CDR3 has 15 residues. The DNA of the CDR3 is TGTGCCACCAGTGGGGGGACAAATAGCAATCAGCCCCAGCATTTT. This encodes CATSGGTNSNQPQHF.

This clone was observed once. The CDR3 reads CASSRTRTNEKLFF. The CDR3 nucleotides read TGTGCCAGCAGCAGGACACGAACTAATGAAAAACTGTTTTTT. The V gene is TRBV6-2 or TRBV6-3, the J gene TRBJ1-4, with a possible D match to TRBD1 (5 bases). The CDR3 loop spans 14 amino acids. V lost 6 bases, J lost 1 base, and 9 bases lay in between. The germline V gene has CDR1 MNHEY and CDR2 SVGEGT.

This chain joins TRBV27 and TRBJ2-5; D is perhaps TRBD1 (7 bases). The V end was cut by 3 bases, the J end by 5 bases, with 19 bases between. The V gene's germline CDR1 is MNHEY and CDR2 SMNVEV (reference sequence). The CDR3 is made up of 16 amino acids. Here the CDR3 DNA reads TGTGCCAGCAGTTTTGCGGGGCAGGGGGTATATGAGACCCAGTACTTC. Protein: CASSFAGQGVYETQYF.

The CDR3 loop is CASSLVSRPQETQYF. CDR3 nucleotides: TGCGCCAGCAGCTTGGTTTCCAGGCCCCAAGAGACCCAGTACTTC. The rearrangement joins TRBV5-1 to TRBJ2-5; D not resolved. Trimming pared 0 bases from V and 1 base from J, leaving 10 bases between. CDR1 SGHRS and CDR2 YFSETQ come from the germline V gene. The CDR3 covers 15 residues.

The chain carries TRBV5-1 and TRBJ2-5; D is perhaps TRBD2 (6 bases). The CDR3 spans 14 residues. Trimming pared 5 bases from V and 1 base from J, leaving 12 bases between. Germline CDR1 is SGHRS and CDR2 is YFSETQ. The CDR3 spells CASRPAGLQETQYF. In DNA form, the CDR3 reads TGCGCCAGCAGGCCGGCGGGGCTCCAAGAGACCCAGTACTTC. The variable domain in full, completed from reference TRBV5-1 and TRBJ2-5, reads KAGVTQTPRYLIKTRGQQVTLSCSPISGHRSVSWYQQTPGQGLQFLFEYFSETQRNKGNFPGRFSGRQFSNSRSEMNVSTLELGDSALYLCASRPAGLQETQYFGPGTRLLVL.

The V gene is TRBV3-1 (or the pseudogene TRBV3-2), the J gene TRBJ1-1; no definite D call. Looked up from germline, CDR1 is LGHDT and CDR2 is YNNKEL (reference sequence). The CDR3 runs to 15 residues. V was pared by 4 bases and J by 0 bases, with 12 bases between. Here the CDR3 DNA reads TGTGCCAGCAGCCCCCCCCACAGTCTGAACACTGAAGCTTTCTTT. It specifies CASSPPHSLNTEAFF.

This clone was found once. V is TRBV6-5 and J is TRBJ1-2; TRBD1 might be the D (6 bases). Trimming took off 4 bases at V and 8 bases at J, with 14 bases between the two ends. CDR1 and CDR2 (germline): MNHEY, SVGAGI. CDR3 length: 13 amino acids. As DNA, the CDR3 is TGTGCCAGCAGTTGGGGGCAGGGAAGGGGCTACACCTTC. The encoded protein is CASSWGQGRGYTF.

CDR3 sequence (DNA): TGTGCCGGACTCTCGAAGGGAGACACCGGGGAGCTGTTTTTT. It yields the protein CAGLSKGDTGELFF. V gene TRBV5-4 combines with J gene TRBJ2-2; tentatively, D is TRBD2 (5 bases). The CDR3 loop spans 14 amino acids. The V gene lost 10 bases and the J gene lost 3 bases, with 16 bases spanning the gap. Germline lookup yields CDR1 SGHNT and CDR2 YYREEE (reference sequence).

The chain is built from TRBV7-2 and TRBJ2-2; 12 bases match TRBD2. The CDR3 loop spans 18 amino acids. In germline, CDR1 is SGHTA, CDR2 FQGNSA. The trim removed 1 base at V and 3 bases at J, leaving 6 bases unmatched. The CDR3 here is CASSLGLAGGLDTGELFF. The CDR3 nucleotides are TGTGCCAGCAGCTTAGGGCTAGCGGGGGGGCTCGACACCGGGGAGCTGTTTTTT.

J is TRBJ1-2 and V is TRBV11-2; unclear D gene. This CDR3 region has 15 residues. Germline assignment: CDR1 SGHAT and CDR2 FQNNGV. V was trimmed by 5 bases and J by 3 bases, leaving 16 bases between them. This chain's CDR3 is CASSPGPGRDYGYTF. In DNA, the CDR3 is TGTGCCAGCAGCCCCGGCCCGGGGAGAGACTATGGCTACACCTTC.

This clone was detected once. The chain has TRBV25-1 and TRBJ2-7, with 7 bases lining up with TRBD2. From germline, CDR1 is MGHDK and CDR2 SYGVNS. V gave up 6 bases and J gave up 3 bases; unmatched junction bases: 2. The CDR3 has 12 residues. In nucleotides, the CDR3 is TGTGCCAGCAGGTCTAGCGGCTACGAGCAGTACTTC. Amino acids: CASRSSGYEQYF.

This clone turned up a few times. The CDR3 region is CASSQGTPRKPQHF. The CDR3 region has the DNA TGTGCCAGCAGCCAAGGTACCCCGAGAAAGCCCCAGCATTTT. The chain links TRBV3-1 (or the pseudogene TRBV3-2) to TRBJ1-5; D gene uncertain. V was trimmed by 1 base and J by 8 bases, leaving 12 bases between them. Germline lookup yields CDR1 LGHDT and CDR2 YNNKEL (reference sequence). This CDR3 is built from 14 residues.

Here the CDR3 reads CASSLKRDSEQYF. The CDR3 nucleotides read TGTGCCAGCAGCCTAAAACGGGACAGCGAGCAGTACTTC. This chain uses TRBV7-8 with TRBJ2-7; 7 bases are shared with TRBD1. J lost 6 bases, V lost 5 bases, and 7 bases had no gene match. This CDR3 has 13 residues. In germline, CDR1 is SGHVS, CDR2 FQNEAQ.

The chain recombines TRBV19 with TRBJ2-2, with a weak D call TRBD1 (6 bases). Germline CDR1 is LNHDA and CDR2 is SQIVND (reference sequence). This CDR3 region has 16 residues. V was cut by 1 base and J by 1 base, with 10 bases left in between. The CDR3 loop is CASSIVPQGNTGELFF. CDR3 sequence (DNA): TGTGCCAGTAGTATAGTCCCACAGGGGAACACCGGGGAGCTGTTTTTT.

The CDR3 region has the DNA TGCGCCAGCAGCTTGGCGCGCAGTGACATGAACACTGAAGCTTTCTTT. Its translation: CASSLARSDMNTEAFF. This chain joins TRBV5-1 and TRBJ1-1; no reliable D call. V lost 0 bases and J 0 bases, leaving 12 bases between the germline ends. The length of the CDR3 is 16 residues. Germline values: CDR1 SGHRS, CDR2 YFSETQ. Using reference TRBV5-1 and TRBJ1-1 for the parts outside the CDR3, the full variable domain is KAGVTQTPRYLIKTRGQQVTLSCSPISGHRSVSWYQQTPGQGLQFLFEYFSETQRNKGNFPGRFSGRQFSNSRSEMNVSTLELGDSALYLCASSLARSDMNTEAFFGQGTRLTVV.

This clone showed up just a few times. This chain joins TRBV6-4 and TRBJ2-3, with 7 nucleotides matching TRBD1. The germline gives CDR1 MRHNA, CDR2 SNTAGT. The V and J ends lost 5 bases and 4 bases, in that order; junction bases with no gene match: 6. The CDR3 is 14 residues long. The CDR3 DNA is TGTGCCAGCAGTAGTGGGCAGGGGGCAGATACGCAGTATTTT. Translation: CASSSGQGADTQYF.

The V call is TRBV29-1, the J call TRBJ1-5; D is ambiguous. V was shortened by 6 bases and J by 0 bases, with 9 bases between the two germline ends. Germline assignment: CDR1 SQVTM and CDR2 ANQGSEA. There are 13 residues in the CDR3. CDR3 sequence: CSVTVGSNQPQHF. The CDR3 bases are TGCAGCGTCACTGTCGGTAGCAATCAGCCCCAGCATTTT.

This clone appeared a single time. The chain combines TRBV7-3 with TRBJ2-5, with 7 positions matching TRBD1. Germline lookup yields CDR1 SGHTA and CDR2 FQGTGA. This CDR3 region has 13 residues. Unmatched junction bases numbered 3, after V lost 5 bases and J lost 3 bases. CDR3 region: CASSTGTEETQYF. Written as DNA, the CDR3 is TGTGCCAGCAGCACCGGGACAGAAGAGACCCAGTACTTC.

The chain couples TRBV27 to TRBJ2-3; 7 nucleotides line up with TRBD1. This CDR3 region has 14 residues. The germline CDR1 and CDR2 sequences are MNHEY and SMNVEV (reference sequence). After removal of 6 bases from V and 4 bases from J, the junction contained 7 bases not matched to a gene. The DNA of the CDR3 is TGTGCCAGCAGCAACAGGGGAATCCCAGATACGCAGTATTTT. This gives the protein CASSNRGIPDTQYF.

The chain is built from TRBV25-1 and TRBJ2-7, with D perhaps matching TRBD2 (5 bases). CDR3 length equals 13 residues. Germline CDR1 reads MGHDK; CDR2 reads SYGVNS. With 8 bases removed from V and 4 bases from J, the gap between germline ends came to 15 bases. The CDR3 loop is CASRDPSYYEQYF. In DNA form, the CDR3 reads TGTGCCAGCCGGGATCCAAGTTATTACGAGCAGTACTTC.

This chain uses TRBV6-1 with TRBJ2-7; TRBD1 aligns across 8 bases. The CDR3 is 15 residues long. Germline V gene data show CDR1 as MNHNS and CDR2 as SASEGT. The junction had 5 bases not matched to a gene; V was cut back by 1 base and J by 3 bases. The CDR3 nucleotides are TGTGCCAGCAGTGAAGTGACAGGGGCTCTCTACGAGCAGTACTTC. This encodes CASSEVTGALYEQYF.

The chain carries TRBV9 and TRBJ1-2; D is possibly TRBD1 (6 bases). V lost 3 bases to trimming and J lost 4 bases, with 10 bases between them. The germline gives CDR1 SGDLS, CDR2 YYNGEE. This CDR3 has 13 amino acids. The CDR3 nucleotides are TGTGCCAGCAGCGCGGGACACTCCTATGGCTACACCTTC. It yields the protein CASSAGHSYGYTF. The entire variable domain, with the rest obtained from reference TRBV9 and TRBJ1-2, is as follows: DSGVTQTPKHLITATGQRVTLRCSPRSGDLSVYWYQQSLDQGLQFLIQYYNGEERAKGNILERFSAQQFPDLHSELNLSSLELGDSALYFCASSAGHSYGYTFGSGTRLTVV.

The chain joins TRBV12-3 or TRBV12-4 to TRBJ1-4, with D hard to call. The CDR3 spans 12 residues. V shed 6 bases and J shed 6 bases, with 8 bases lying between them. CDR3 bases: TGTGCCAGCAGGGTCGGAGATGAAAAACTGTTTTTT. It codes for CASRVGDEKLFF.

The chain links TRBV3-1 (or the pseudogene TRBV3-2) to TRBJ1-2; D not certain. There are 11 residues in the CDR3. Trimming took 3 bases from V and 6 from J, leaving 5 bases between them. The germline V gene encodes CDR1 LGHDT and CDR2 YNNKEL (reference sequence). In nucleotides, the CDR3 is TGTGCCAGCAGCCAGGCCAATGGCTACACCTTC. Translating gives CASSQANGYTF.

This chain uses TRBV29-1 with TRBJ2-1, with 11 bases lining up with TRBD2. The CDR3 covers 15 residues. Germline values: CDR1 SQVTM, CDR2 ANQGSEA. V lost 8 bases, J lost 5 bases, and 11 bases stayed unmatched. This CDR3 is CSIRLAGGINNEQFF. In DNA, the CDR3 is TGCAGCATTCGCTTAGCGGGGGGGATAAACAATGAGCAGTTCTTC.

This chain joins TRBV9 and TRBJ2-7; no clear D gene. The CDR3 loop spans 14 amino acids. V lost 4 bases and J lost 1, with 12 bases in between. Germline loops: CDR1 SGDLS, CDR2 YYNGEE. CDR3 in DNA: TGTGCCAGCAGCCCCTCGGGTAATTCCTACGAGCAGTACTTC. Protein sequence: CASSPSGNSYEQYF. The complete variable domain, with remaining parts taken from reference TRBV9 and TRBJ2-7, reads DSGVTQTPKHLITATGQRVTLRCSPRSGDLSVYWYQQSLDQGLQFLIQYYNGEERAKGNILERFSAQQFPDLHSELNLSSLELGDSALYFCASSPSGNSYEQYFGPGTRLTVT.

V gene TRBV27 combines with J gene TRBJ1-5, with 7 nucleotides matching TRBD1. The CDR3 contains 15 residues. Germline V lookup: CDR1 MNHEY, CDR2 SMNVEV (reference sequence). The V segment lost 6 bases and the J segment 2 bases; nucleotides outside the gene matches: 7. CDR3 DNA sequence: TGTGCCAGCAGCGACGCCGGACAGGGCAATCAGCCCCAGCATTTT. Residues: CASSDAGQGNQPQHF.

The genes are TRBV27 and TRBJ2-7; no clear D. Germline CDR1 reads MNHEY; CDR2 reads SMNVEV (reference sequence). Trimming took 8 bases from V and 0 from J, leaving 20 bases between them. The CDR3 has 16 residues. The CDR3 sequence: CASASILRSSSYEQYF. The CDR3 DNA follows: TGTGCCAGCGCATCCATCTTGCGCTCTTCCTCCTACGAGCAGTACTTC.

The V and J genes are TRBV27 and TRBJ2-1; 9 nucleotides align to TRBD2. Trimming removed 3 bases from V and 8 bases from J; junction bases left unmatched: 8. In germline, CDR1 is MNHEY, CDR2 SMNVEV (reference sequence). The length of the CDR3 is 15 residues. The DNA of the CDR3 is TGTGCCAGCAGTTTCGGGGGGAGCGGGGGGTATGAGCAGTTCTTC. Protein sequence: CASSFGGSGGYEQFF.